These 24 T cell receptor beta chains were sequenced from one sample in a study of shared clonotypes between healthy human individuals (dated by TCRdb to 2020 to 2021). Library construction relied on the immunoSEQ multiplex PCR assay. TCRdb re-hosts the immuneACCESS table, in-frame sequences only. Its copies lack some clones; in the studies checked, an unresolved V gene accounts for under half of them, and the cause for the rest is not known. Present in this sample are approximately 600,000 clones, roughly 95% of which were seen just once. 0.095% to 0.14% of the sample rests with the top ten. CD8 naive samples consisted of CD45RO-negative cells that were positively selected for CCR7, yielding a CD45RA+CCR7+ population without TemRA cells. Sequencing used naive CD8+ T cells sorted from blood. The cell subset or site label, as the study defines it: CD45RA+CCR7+. These receptor sequences come from a woman aged 25-40 years in good health.

The chain is built from TRBV9 and TRBJ2-1; 10 bases are shared with TRBD2. Per germline, CDR1 SGDLS and CDR2 YYNGEE. This CDR3 has 15 residues. The V gene end was trimmed by 4 bases and the J gene end by 2 bases; junction bases not matched to a gene: 3. CDR3 loop: CASSFGLAAYNEQFF. In DNA form, the CDR3 reads TGTGCCAGCAGCTTCGGACTAGCGGCCTACAATGAGCAGTTCTTC.

V gene TRBV27 combines with J gene TRBJ2-2; TRBD2 is a possible D gene (6 bases). The CDR3 has 16 residues. Germline values: CDR1 MNHEY, CDR2 SMNVEV (reference sequence). V was cut by 1 base and J by 2 bases, with 11 bases left in between. Here the CDR3 reads CASSLYRGLNTGELFF. CDR3 DNA sequence: TGTGCCAGCAGTTTATACCGGGGGTTAAACACCGGGGAGCTGTTTTTT.

V gene TRBV13 combines with J gene TRBJ2-7; tentative D call: TRBD1 (6 bases). Germline V gene lookup returns CDR1 PRHDT and CDR2 FYEKMQ (reference sequence). Trimming stripped 5 bases from V and 3 bases from J, with 11 bases between. This CDR3 comprises 13 residues. CDR3 DNA: TGTGCCAGCAGCCCGACAGGCAACTACGAGCAGTACTTC. As protein: CASSPTGNYEQYF.

This clone was seen a single time. V usage is TRBV28 and J usage is TRBJ2-1; 11 nucleotides align to TRBD2. Germline V gene data show CDR1 as MDHEN and CDR2 as SYDVKM. V shed 7 bases, J shed 5 bases, and the junction held 13 bases outside the gene matches. The CDR3 sequence is 17 residues long. The CDR3 DNA follows: TGTGCCAGCAAAATATCCCCTAGCGGGGGGCGAAACAATGAGCAGTTCTTC. Translated, it gives CASKISPSGGRNNEQFF.

This chain joins TRBV5-4 and TRBJ2-7, with 7 bases fitting TRBD1. Per the germline V gene, CDR1 is SGHNT and CDR2 is YYREEE (reference sequence). This CDR3 has 14 amino acids. V lost 6 bases, J lost 2 bases, and 8 bases stayed unmatched. CDR3: CASTPRDRPYEQYF. DNA of the CDR3: TGTGCCAGCACCCCCCGGGACAGACCCTACGAGCAGTACTTC.

V and J are TRBV2 and TRBJ2-5, with D possibly called TRBD1 or TRBD2 (6 bases each). The closer fit of TRBJ2-7 to the DNA end suggests the J call may be wrong. There are 15 residues in the CDR3. Germline CDR1 SNHLY, CDR2 FYNNEI. The chain's CDR3 is CASSEHEGGTYEQYF. The CDR3 DNA follows: TGTGCCAGCAGTGAACACGAGGGGGGAACCTACGAGCAGTACTTC.

This clone was recorded once. This chain connects TRBV7-2 to TRBJ1-1; D is uncertain. V gave up 5 bases and J gave up 0 bases, with 13 bases separating them. This CDR3 has 15 amino acids. Germline loops: CDR1 SGHTA, CDR2 FQGNSA. The CDR3 protein is CASSPSGRMNTEAFF. CDR3 in DNA: TGTGCCAGCAGCCCTTCCGGACGGATGAACACTGAAGCTTTCTTT. The entire variable domain, with the rest obtained from reference TRBV7-2 and TRBJ1-1, is as follows: GAGVSQSPSNKVTEKGKDVELRCDPISGHTALYWYRQSLGQGLEFLIYFQGNSAPDKSGLPSDRFSAERTGGSVSTLTIQRTQQEDSAVYLCASSPSGRMNTEAFFGQGTRLTVV.

The V call is TRBV27, the J call TRBJ1-1; D is undetermined. CDR3 length equals 13 residues. Trimming pared 3 bases from V and 1 base from J, leaving 6 bases between. Germline V gene lookup returns CDR1 MNHEY and CDR2 SMNVEV (reference sequence). CDR3 in amino acids: CASSFSKNTEAFF. CDR3 coding DNA: TGTGCCAGCAGTTTCTCGAAGAACACTGAAGCTTTCTTT.

The V and J genes are TRBV28 and TRBJ1-6, with TRBD1 matching 10 bases. V dropped 1 base and J dropped 8; count of bases not matched to a gene: 2. CDR3 length: 15 residues. Germline V CDR1 and CDR2: MDHEN, SYDVKM. CDR3 nucleotides: TGTGCCAGCAGTTTATCAGGACAGGGGGATTCACCCCTCCACTTT. Amino acids: CASSLSGQGDSPLHF.

The V call is TRBV7-9, the J call TRBJ2-7; the D is unclear. The V and J ends lost 4 bases and 4 bases respectively, with 8 bases between them. The length of the CDR3 is 12 residues. Germline V gene lookup returns CDR1 SEHNR and CDR2 FQNEAQ (reference sequence). CDR3 amino acids: CASSYGEYEQYF. DNA for the CDR3: TGTGCCAGCAGCTATGGGGAATACGAGCAGTACTTC.

This chain joins TRBV6-6 and TRBJ1-1; D gene ambiguous. The ends were cut back, 4 bases at V and 4 bases at J, with 16 bases in the middle. From germline, CDR1 is MNHNY and CDR2 SVGAGI (reference sequence). This CDR3 is 15 amino acids long. CDR3: CASSFPGGWSTEAFF. The CDR3 bases are TGTGCCAGCAGTTTCCCGGGAGGGTGGAGCACTGAAGCTTTCTTT.

CDR3 nucleotide sequence: TGTGCCAGCAGTTACCTCGGGGCCTCAGCCGGGGAGCTGTTTTTT. It translates to CASSYLGASAGELFF. The J gene is TRBJ2-2, the V gene TRBV27; D is tentatively TRBD1 or TRBD2 (5 bases each). CDR1 is MNHEY, CDR2 SMNVEV, per germline (reference sequence). This CDR3 region has 15 residues. The germline V and J ends were trimmed by 4 bases and 6 bases, with 15 bases remaining between them.

Only one count was recorded for this clone. This chain connects TRBV4-2 to TRBJ1-5, with 8 bases fitting TRBD1. Per the germline V gene, CDR1 is LGHNA and CDR2 is YNFKEQ. V lost 0 bases and J lost 2; bases outside the gene matches: 0. The CDR3 is made up of 15 amino acids. The CDR3 loop reads CASSQETGGNQPQHF. In nucleotides, the CDR3 is TGTGCCAGCAGCCAAGAGACAGGGGGCAATCAGCCCCAGCATTTT.

This clone was detected once. The chain combines TRBV7-2 with TRBJ2-5; D gene uncertain. The V gene lost 1 base and the J gene lost 2 bases, with 11 bases spanning the gap. Germline CDR1 reads SGHTA; CDR2 reads FQGNSA. The CDR3 extends over 15 amino acids. The CDR3 DNA reads TGTGCCAGCAGCTTAGGTGCAACAGCTCAAGAGACCCAGTACTTC. This translates into CASSLGATAQETQYF.

V and J are TRBV15 and TRBJ1-5; no firm D call. Trimming took 5 bases from V and 4 from J, leaving 9 bases between them. CDR1 and CDR2 (germline): LNHNV, YYDKDF (reference sequence). The CDR3 is 13 residues long. The CDR3 reads CATSRPINQPQHF. CDR3 in DNA: TGTGCCACCAGCCGGCCAATTAATCAGCCCCAGCATTTT.

The chain recombines TRBV10-3 with TRBJ1-4; the D gene is possibly TRBD1 (5 bases). The ends were cut back, 10 bases at V and 8 bases at J, with 23 bases in the middle. The CDR3 has 15 amino acids. The germline CDR1 and CDR2 sequences are ENHRY and SYGVKD. The CDR3 sequence: CATSDGGRSFEKLFF. Written as DNA, the CDR3 is TGTGCCACCAGCGACGGGGGGAGGTCGTTCGAAAAACTGTTTTTT.

The rearrangement joins TRBV7-9 to TRBJ2-7, with 10 bases aligning to TRBD2. The CDR3 has 15 amino acids. The J segment lost 2 bases and the V segment lost 5 bases, leaving 6 bases of the junction unmatched. CDR1 and CDR2 (germline): SEHNR, FQNEAQ (reference sequence). The CDR3 loop is CASSLGLAGAYEQYF. The CDR3 DNA reads as TGTGCCAGCAGCCTCGGGCTAGCGGGAGCCTACGAGCAGTACTTC.

The rearrangement links TRBV27 to TRBJ2-1; 7 bases line up with TRBD1. Unmatched junction bases numbered 3, after V lost 4 bases and J lost 3 bases. Germline V CDR1 and CDR2: MNHEY, SMNVEV (reference sequence). The CDR3 sequence is 14 residues long. The CDR3 nucleotides read TGTGCCAGCAGTTACGGGACAGTCTACAATGAGCAGTTCTTC. The encoded protein is CASSYGTVYNEQFF.

This chain joins TRBV30 and TRBJ2-7; D may match TRBD1 or TRBD2 (5 bases each). The germline gives CDR1 GTSNPN, CDR2 SVGIG (reference sequence). The CDR3 is made up of 15 amino acids. The germline V and J ends were trimmed by 0 bases and 2 bases, with 14 bases remaining between them. Here the CDR3 DNA reads TGTGCCTGGAGTGTAGACCTTGGGGGTACCTACGAGCAGTACTTC. Translated: CAWSVDLGGTYEQYF.

This chain joins TRBV5-6 and TRBJ2-5; D remains ambiguous. Germline V gene data show CDR1 as SGHDT and CDR2 as YYEEEE. V lost 0 bases and J 3 bases, leaving 9 bases between the germline ends. The CDR3 totals 14 residues. The DNA of the CDR3 is TGTGCCAGCAGCTTGGCGTGGCAGAAAGAGACCCAGTACTTC. Translation: CASSLAWQKETQYF.

The J gene is TRBJ2-7, the V gene TRBV6-5; D unresolved. The CDR3 has 11 residues. V lost 6 bases, J lost 3 bases, and 6 bases lay in between. Per the germline V gene, CDR1 is MNHEY and CDR2 is SVGAGI. The CDR3 protein is CASRDLYEQYF. The CDR3 DNA sequence: TGTGCCAGCAGGGACCTCTACGAGCAGTACTTC.

The chain carries TRBV11-2 and TRBJ2-5; TRBD2 agrees at 9 bases. Germline loops: CDR1 SGHAT, CDR2 FQNNGV. V trimming: 3 bases; J trimming: 1 base; junction bases outside the gene matches: 3. CDR3 length equals 15 residues. The CDR3 protein is CASSFTSGLQETQYF. The CDR3 DNA reads as TGTGCCAGCAGCTTCACTAGCGGGCTCCAAGAGACCCAGTACTTC. The full variable domain, with the rest looked up from reference TRBV11-2 and TRBJ2-5, is EAGVAQSPRYKIIEKRQSVAFWCNPISGHATLYWYQQILGQGPKLLIQFQNNGVVDDSQLPKDRFSAERLKGVDSTLKIQPAKLEDSAVYLCASSFTSGLQETQYFGPGTRLLVL.

The rearrangement joins TRBV27 to TRBJ1-1, with D perhaps matching TRBD1 (6 bases). This CDR3 spans 19 amino acids. Germline CDR1 MNHEY, CDR2 SMNVEV (reference sequence). The V and J ends lost 2 bases and 2 bases respectively, with 24 bases between them. The CDR3: CASSLDTGILARSNTEAFF. CDR3 DNA sequence: TGTGCCAGCAGTTTAGATACAGGGATTCTAGCCCGCTCAAACACTGAAGCTTTCTTT.

This clone was counted once. The gene calls are TRBV5-5 and TRBJ2-7; D is unclear. V lost 0 bases and J lost 2, with 9 bases in between. Germline loops: CDR1 SGHKS, CDR2 YYEKEE (reference sequence). This CDR3 has 14 amino acids. The chain's CDR3 is CASSLAFGAYEQYF. The CDR3 DNA reads as TGTGCCAGCAGCTTGGCGTTTGGAGCCTACGAGCAGTACTTC.